Here is one T cell receptor (beta chain) with its context. The record originates from a study of cytomegalovirus exposure and HLA in healthy donors. CDR3 length: 17 amino acids. V dropped 5 bases and J dropped 3; count of bases not matched to a gene: 13. The germline V gene encodes CDR1 SGHVS and CDR2 FQNEAQ. In the PCR, 60 Vbeta and 13 Jbeta primers were used. Only in-frame clones appear in the TCRdb table, and some are missing; sequencing was by immunoSEQ multiplex PCR. The table has about 190,000 clones, approximately 86% seen once; the top ten hold around 1%. The chain recombines TRBV7-8 with TRBJ1-2; 9 bases are a match to TRBD1. The sample taken for sequencing was PBMCs. This sequence was found in a boy under 10 years old in good health and CMV-seronegative. CDR3 region: CASSAWDRVRKDYGYTF. The CDR3 DNA is TGTGCCAGCAGCGCCTGGGACAGGGTTCGGAAGGACTATGGCTACACCTTC.